The next 6 T cell receptor beta chains were all read from a single sample in a study of cytomegalovirus exposure and HLA in healthy donors. The PCR employed 60 Vbeta primers together with 13 Jbeta primers. Produced via immunoSEQ multiplex PCR; TCRdb's table is partial and in-frame only. The sample holds about 35,000 clones; roughly 88% are singletons and the top ten take approximately 4%. The source material was PBMCs. The receptors here all came from a woman younger than 35 in good health and CMV-seronegative.

The chain has TRBV4-2 and TRBJ2-2; 7 bases match TRBD2. The germline gives CDR1 LGHNA, CDR2 YNFKEQ. Germline trimming cut 3 bases from V and 5 bases from J; bases unmatched to any gene: 9. There are 16 residues in the CDR3. CDR3 sequence reads: CASSQLGGEGTGELFF. The CDR3 DNA reads as TGTGCCAGCAGCCAGCTGGGAGGGGAGGGGACCGGGGAGCTGTTTTTT.

This clone was seen more than once but under ten times. V is TRBV7-2 and J is TRBJ2-1; D is unclear. The germline CDR1 and CDR2 sequences are SGHTA and FQGNSA. The CDR3 is made up of 14 amino acids. V was pared by 5 bases and J by 11 bases, with 19 bases between. CDR3: CASSLLTRRGQQFF. For the CDR3, the DNA is TGTGCCAGCAGCCTCTTAACCCGGCGCGGCCAGCAGTTCTTC. Full variable domain (outside the CDR3, taken from reference TRBV7-2 and TRBJ2-1): GAGVSQSPSNKVTEKGKDVELRCDPISGHTALYWYRQSLGQGLEFLIYFQGNSAPDKSGLPSDRFSAERTGGSVSTLTIQRTQQEDSAVYLCASSLLTRRGQQFFGPGTRLTVL.

The chain recombines TRBV30 with TRBJ2-1, with TRBD2 matching 11 bases. Per the germline V gene, CDR1 is GTSNPN and CDR2 is SVGIG (reference sequence). This CDR3 comprises 17 residues. The junction had 11 bases not matched to a gene; V was cut back by 1 base and J by 6 bases. CDR3 protein: CAWSDPHLAGGSNEQFF. The CDR3 DNA sequence: TGTGCCTGGAGTGACCCCCACCTAGCGGGAGGAAGCAATGAGCAGTTCTTC.

This sequence joins TRBV19 and TRBJ2-5, with 7 bases identical to TRBD1. This CDR3 is built from 15 residues. Trimming removed 3 bases from V and 1 base from J; junction bases left unmatched: 5. CDR1 and CDR2 from the germline V gene are LNHDA and SQIVND (reference sequence). The CDR3 protein is CASSMGTATQETQYF. The CDR3 bases are TGTGCCAGTAGTATGGGGACAGCGACCCAAGAGACCCAGTACTTC.

The chain is built from TRBV7-9 and TRBJ2-3, with 8 bases identical to TRBD2. V was clipped by 8 bases and J by 2 bases; unmatched bases: 9. The CDR3 length is 15 residues. Germline CDR1 is SEHNR and CDR2 is FQNEAQ (reference sequence). The CDR3 here is CASLPAGVLTDTQYF. DNA of the CDR3: TGTGCCAGCCTTCCAGCGGGGGTTCTCACAGATACGCAGTATTTT.

The chain couples TRBV4-1 to TRBJ2-6, with unresolved D. The V gene's germline CDR1 is MGHRA and CDR2 YSYEKL. CDR3 length: 15 amino acids. Trimming cost V 1 base and J 0 bases, with 4 bases left between them. The DNA of the CDR3 is TGCGCCAGCAGCCAAGGGCACTCTGGGGCCAACGTCCTGACTTTC. Translation gives CASSQGHSGANVLTF.